This T cell receptor (beta chain) was found in a study of memory B cells and T cells in multiple sclerosis. Stimulus-free culture yielded autoproliferating CFSE-dim and non-proliferating CFSE-high T cells, each sequenced separately. Replicate wells were pooled after 6 to 8 days of stimulus-free culture of 5x10^7 CFSE-labeled PBMCs. The PBMCs received about 0.51 uM CFSE and serum-free culture with no added stimuli. Note on this clone: What it recognizes is unknown.

The assay was immunoSEQ multiplex PCR, and TCRdb's table has in-frame clones only and misses some. Counted here are around 50,000 clones, almost 85% occurring once; the ten biggest clones make up 0.9% to 1.4%. Germline V gene data show CDR1 as MNHEY and CDR2 as SVGAGI. Trimming shortened V by 8 bases and J by 2 bases, and 15 bases separated the two germline ends. The CDR3 sequence is 15 residues long. The sample was PBMCs from blood kept in culture. This receptor was taken from a human donor with multiple sclerosis. The rearrangement uses TRBV6-5 and TRBJ2-2; D ambiguous. The CDR3 reads CASQVGFANTGELFF. CDR3 coding DNA: TGTGCCAGCCAAGTAGGGTTCGCTAACACCGGGGAGCTGTTTTTT.